The 24 T cell receptor beta chains below all came from one sample that was sequenced in a study of T-cell memory formation after mild COVID-19. MiXCR, applied by TCRdb to the 5' RACE reads, yields one record per CDR3 protein. The sample includes about 440,000 distinct CDR3 sequences, 20% of them seen just once. Sequencing input: PBMCs or a T cell subset sorted from them (not recorded which). These receptors were taken from an adult woman who had mild COVID-19 (a few samples of this study predate the infection). Cell type and time point are not known.

The chain is built from TRBV6-1 and TRBJ2-1; D perhaps matches TRBD2 (5 bases). V was shortened by 3 bases and J by 4 bases, with 7 bases between the two germline ends. CDR3 size: 13 residues. The V gene's germline CDR1 is MNHNS and CDR2 SASEGT. Here the CDR3 reads CASSDLAYNEQFF. The CDR3 DNA sequence: TGTGCCAGCAGTGACTTAGCGTACAATGAGCAGTTCTTC.

This clonotype was detected a few times. The rearrangement links TRBV20-1 to TRBJ2-3; a weak D match, TRBD2 (5 bases). The CDR3 runs 12 residues. Germline CDR1 and CDR2: DFQATT and SNEGSKA (reference sequence). Trimming took 2 bases from V and 7 from J, leaving 10 bases between them. Here the CDR3 DNA reads TGCAGTGCTAGACTGAGGGAAAATACGCAGTATTTT. Translation: CSARLRENTQYF.

This clonotype has ten or more counts. The chain recombines TRBV7-9 with TRBJ1-2; 7 bases fit TRBD1. The CDR3 totals 15 residues. The junction had 6 bases not matched to a gene; V was cut back by 1 base and J by 4 bases. Germline CDR1 reads SEHNR; CDR2 reads FQNEAQ (reference sequence). As DNA, the CDR3 is TGTGCCAGCAGCTTAGTCGGGACAGACCGCTATGGCTACACCTTC. It encodes CASSLVGTDRYGYTF.

This clonotype was detected only a few times. This chain links TRBV20-1 with TRBJ2-3; 7 positions agree with TRBD2. Losses at the gene ends were 6 bases for V and 6 bases for J; bases not matched to a gene: 9. Germline-derived CDR1 and CDR2 are DFQATT and SNEGSKA (reference sequence). The CDR3 has 13 amino acids. The CDR3 here is CSAVYGGRDTQYF. The CDR3 nucleotides read TGCAGTGCGGTATACGGGGGGAGGGATACGCAGTATTTT.

The chain couples TRBV4-1 to TRBJ1-1; 9 bases map to TRBD1. The CDR3 is 16 residues long. V gave up 4 bases and J gave up 4 bases; unmatched junction bases: 10. The germline V gene has CDR1 MGHRA and CDR2 YSYEKL. The CDR3 sequence is CASSLAGQGGVTEAFF. The CDR3 coding sequence is TGCGCCAGCAGCCTCGCGGGACAGGGAGGAGTCACTGAAGCTTTCTTT.

This clonotype showed up just a few times. V and J are TRBV9 and TRBJ2-7; unclear D gene. V gave up 3 bases and J gave up 6 bases, with 16 bases separating them. CDR3 length equals 14 residues. Germline assignment: CDR1 SGDLS and CDR2 YYNGEE. In DNA, the CDR3 is TGTGCCAGCAGCGCTACCTACGGGTTGCGCGAGCAGTACTTC. Amino acids: CASSATYGLREQYF.

This clonotype was detected many times. V gene TRBV28 combines with J gene TRBJ2-7, with 14 bases matching TRBD2. The CDR3 has 15 residues. The junction had 7 bases not matched to a gene; V was cut back by 6 bases and J by 6 bases. The germline V gene has CDR1 MDHEN and CDR2 SYDVKM. The CDR3 DNA reads as TGTGCCAGCAGCCCGGGGACTAGCGGGAGTCCCGAGCAGTACTTC. Its protein is CASSPGTSGSPEQYF.

The V and J genes are TRBV3-1 and TRBJ2-1; 10 nucleotides match TRBD2. V dropped 4 bases and J dropped 10; count of bases not matched to a gene: 4. This CDR3 is 13 amino acids long. CDR1 and CDR2 (germline): LGHDT, YNNKEL (reference sequence). The CDR3 nucleotides read TGTGCCAGCAGCCGAACACTAGCGGGAGAGCAGTTCTTC. Protein product: CASSRTLAGEQFF.

The J gene is TRBJ2-7, the V gene TRBV5-6; a possible D gene is TRBD1 (6 bases). V was trimmed by 3 bases and J by 1 base, leaving 11 bases between them. There are 14 residues in the CDR3. In germline, CDR1 is SGHDT, CDR2 YYEEEE. CDR3 region: CASSSARGSYEQYF. The CDR3, as DNA: TGTGCCAGCAGCTCCGCGAGGGGGTCCTACGAGCAGTACTTC.

Points on this clonotype: An end of the junction does not agree with germline; a read error may underlie this. The gene calls are TRBV10-3 and TRBJ1-2, with 9 bases fitting TRBD1. CDR3 size: 12 residues. Per germline, CDR1 ENHRY and CDR2 SYGVKD. CDR3 in DNA: TGTGCCATCAGTACAGGGGGCGATGGCTATACCTTC. It translates to CAISTGGDGYTF.

This clonotype was seen ten or more times. V gene TRBV5-1 combines with J gene TRBJ2-7; tentative D call: TRBD2 (5 bases). The V gene's germline CDR1 is SGHRS and CDR2 YFSETQ. V was shortened by 2 bases and J by 2 bases, with 8 bases between the two germline ends. The CDR3 consists of 13 residues. The DNA for the CDR3 is TGCGCCAGCAGCTTCGAGGGAACCTACGAGCAGTACTTC. This translates into CASSFEGTYEQYF.

V gene TRBV24-1 combines with J gene TRBJ2-5; 8 bases match TRBD1. Per the germline V gene, CDR1 is KGHDR and CDR2 is SFDVKD. The CDR3 runs to 15 residues. The V gene end was trimmed by 3 bases and the J gene end by 10 bases; junction bases not matched to a gene: 12. This CDR3 is CATSDPGQGGKIQYF. As DNA, the CDR3 is TGTGCCACCAGTGATCCAGGACAGGGTGGCAAGATCCAGTACTTC.

The sample holds a few counts of this clonotype. This sequence joins TRBV6-2 or TRBV6-3 and TRBJ2-2; D might be TRBD2 (6 bases). Germline CDR1 reads MNHEY; CDR2 reads SVGEGT. CDR3 length: 12 residues. With 8 bases removed from V and 6 bases from J, the gap between germline ends came to 10 bases. The DNA for the CDR3 is TGTGCCAGCTCTGGGGACTCCGGGGAGCTGTTTTTT. Amino acid sequence: CASSGDSGELFF.

This clonotype was detected a few times. This chain connects TRBV7-9 to TRBJ1-5; D remains unclear. V shed 5 bases and J shed 1 base, with 9 bases lying between them. There are 14 residues in the CDR3. The germline V gene has CDR1 SEHNR and CDR2 FQNEAQ (reference sequence). CDR3 DNA sequence: TGTGCCAGCAGCCGTTCGGGGAGCAATCAGCCCCAGCATTTT. It yields the protein CASSRSGSNQPQHF.

The chain recombines TRBV15 with TRBJ2-5, with 11 bases lining up with TRBD2. The germline gives CDR1 LNHNV, CDR2 YYDKDF (reference sequence). The CDR3 runs 16 residues. J lost 1 base, V lost 5 bases, and 6 bases had no gene match. CDR3 protein: CATSPHLAGGQETQYF. CDR3 nucleotide sequence: TGTGCCACCAGCCCACATCTAGCGGGGGGCCAAGAGACCCAGTACTTC.

This clonotype was picked up many times. The gene calls are TRBV7-3 and TRBJ2-5, with D unclear. Germline V CDR1 and CDR2: SGHTA, FQGTGA. The V and J ends lost 3 bases and 0 bases respectively, with 2 bases between them. The CDR3 is made up of 12 amino acids. The CDR3, as DNA: TGTGCCAGCAGCTTGTACCAAGAGACCCAGTACTTC. It encodes CASSLYQETQYF.

The chain has TRBV25-1 and TRBJ2-7; D gene unclear. Germline lookup yields CDR1 MGHDK and CDR2 SYGVNS. Trimming shortened V by 1 base and J by 4 bases, and 8 bases separated the two germline ends. This CDR3 has 13 residues. This CDR3 is CASSESHRYEQYF. The CDR3, as DNA: TGTGCCAGCAGTGAATCACACCGATACGAGCAGTACTTC.

This clonotype has just a few counts. V is TRBV7-8 and J is TRBJ2-1; D not certain. The CDR3 runs 15 residues. The V gene's germline CDR1 is SGHVS and CDR2 FQNEAQ. V was trimmed by 5 bases and J by 6 bases, leaving 17 bases between them. The chain's CDR3 is CASSARLPRGNEQFF. CDR3 nucleotides: TGTGCCAGCAGCGCCCGTCTTCCCCGCGGCAATGAGCAGTTCTTC.

A few counts support this clonotype. The gene calls are TRBV20-1 and TRBJ2-7; D may be TRBD2 (6 bases). Germline CDR1 is DFQATT and CDR2 is SNEGSKA (reference sequence). Trimming took off 2 bases at V and 3 bases at J, with 17 bases between the two ends. The CDR3 is 15 residues long. CDR3 amino acids: CSARPSRGKFYEQYF. In nucleotides, the CDR3 is TGCAGTGCTAGACCCTCCCGGGGGAAATTCTACGAGCAGTACTTC.

This clonotype turned up a few times. The rearrangement joins TRBV5-1 to TRBJ2-2; 9 positions agree with TRBD1. The CDR3 consists of 15 residues. Per germline, CDR1 SGHRS and CDR2 YFSETQ. J gave up 6 bases and V 0 bases, and 3 bases lay outside the gene matches. CDR3 in amino acids: CASSLAGQGPGELFF. The CDR3 nucleotides read TGCGCCAGCAGCTTGGCCGGACAGGGGCCCGGGGAGCTGTTTTTT.

In its sample, this clonotype was seen many times. The chain carries TRBV4-3 and TRBJ2-1; 10 bases are a match to TRBD2. Looked up from germline, CDR1 is LGHNA and CDR2 is YSLEER. This CDR3 contains 17 residues. With 5 bases clipped from V and 4 bases from J, the junction kept 11 bases outside the gene matches. The CDR3 DNA reads TGCGCCAGCAGCTCCCCCGGAGGACTAGCGGATTACAATGAGCAGTTCTTC. Its translation is CASSSPGGLADYNEQFF.

This clonotype was detected a few times. This chain uses TRBV18 with TRBJ1-2, with TRBD1 matching 8 bases. The CDR3 is 16 amino acids. With 3 bases clipped from V and 4 bases from J, the junction kept 10 bases outside the gene matches. Per germline, CDR1 KGHSH and CDR2 LQKENI. CDR3 sequence reads: CASSPGQGGFGYGYTF. The DNA of the CDR3 is TGTGCCAGCTCACCCGGACAGGGTGGCTTCGGCTATGGCTACACCTTC.

This clonotype appeared a single time. V usage is TRBV19 and J usage is TRBJ2-6, with D maybe TRBD1 (5 bases). Trimming took off 3 bases at V and 1 base at J, with 7 bases between the two ends. From germline, CDR1 is LNHDA and CDR2 SQIVND (reference sequence). CDR3 size: 15 residues. The CDR3 DNA follows: TGTGCCAGTAGTATCGCAGGGTCTGGGGCCAACGTCCTGACTTTC. As protein: CASSIAGSGANVLTF.

Here the CDR3 DNA reads TGCGCCAGCAGCTTGGTGAGGTCTGGGGCGCCGGGAAACACCATATATTTT. Its protein is CASSLVRSGAPGNTIYF. The V gene is TRBV5-1, the J gene TRBJ1-3; a possible D gene is TRBD1 (5 bases). CDR1 SGHRS and CDR2 YFSETQ come from the germline V gene. The ends were cut back, 0 bases at V and 4 bases at J, with 17 bases in the middle. The CDR3 totals 17 residues. The variable domain in full, completed from reference TRBV5-1 and TRBJ1-3, reads KAGVTQTPRYLIKTRGQQVTLSCSPISGHRSVSWYQQTPGQGLQFLFEYFSETQRNKGNFPGRFSGRQFSNSRSEMNVSTLELGDSALYLCASSLVRSGAPGNTIYFGEGSWLTVV.